This T cell receptor beta chain was profiled in a study of blood T cell repertoires in COVID-19. This table comes from immunoSEQ multiplex PCR, and its TCRdb copy is limited to in-frame clones, with some not included. The table includes more than 250,000 clones, approximately 88% detected once. Germline V gives CDR1 SGHTA, CDR2 FQGNSA. V shed 7 bases, J shed 2 bases, and the junction held 2 bases outside the gene matches. CDR3 length: 13 residues. The gene calls are TRBV7-2 and TRBJ2-1, with 7 bases aligning to TRBD2. Sequencing used PBMCs or T cells enriched from blood (not recorded which). The TCR comes from a woman aged 40 to 55 who had recovered from COVID-19. The CDR3 DNA follows: TGTGCCAGCACTAGCGGACCCTACAATGAGCAGTTCTTC. Its translation is CASTSGPYNEQFF.